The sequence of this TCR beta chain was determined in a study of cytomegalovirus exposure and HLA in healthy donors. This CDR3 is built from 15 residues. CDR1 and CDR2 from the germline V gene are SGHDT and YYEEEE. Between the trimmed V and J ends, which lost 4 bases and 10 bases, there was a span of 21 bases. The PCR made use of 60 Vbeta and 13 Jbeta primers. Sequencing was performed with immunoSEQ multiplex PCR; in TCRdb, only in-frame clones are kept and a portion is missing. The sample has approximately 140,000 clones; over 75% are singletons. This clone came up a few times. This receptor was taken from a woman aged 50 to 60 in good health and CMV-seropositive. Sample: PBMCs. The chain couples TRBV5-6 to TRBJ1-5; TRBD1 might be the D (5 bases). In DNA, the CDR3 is TGTGCCAGCAGCCCCTCCGGGACTGACATTTCACCCCAGCATTTT. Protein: CASSPSGTDISPQHF. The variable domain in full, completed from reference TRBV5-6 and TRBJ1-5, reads DAGVTQSPTHLIKTRGQQVTLRCSPKSGHDTVSWYQQALGQGPQFIFQYYEEEERQRGNFPDRFSGHQFPNYSSELNVNALLLGDSALYLCASSPSGTDISPQHFGDGTRLSIL.